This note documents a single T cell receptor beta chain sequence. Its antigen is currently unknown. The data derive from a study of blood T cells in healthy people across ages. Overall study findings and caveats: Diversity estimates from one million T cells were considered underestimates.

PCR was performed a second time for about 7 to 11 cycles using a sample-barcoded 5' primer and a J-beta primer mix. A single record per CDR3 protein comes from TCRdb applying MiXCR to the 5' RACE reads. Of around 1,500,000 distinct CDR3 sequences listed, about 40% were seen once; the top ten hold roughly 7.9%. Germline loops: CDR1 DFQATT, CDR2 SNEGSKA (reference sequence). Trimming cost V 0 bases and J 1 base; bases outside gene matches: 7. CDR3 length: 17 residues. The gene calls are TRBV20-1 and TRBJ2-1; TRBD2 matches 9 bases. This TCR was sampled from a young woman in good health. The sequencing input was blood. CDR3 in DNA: TGCAGTGCTAGAGATGTCATGACTAGCGGATCCTACAATGAGCAGTTCTTC. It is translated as CSARDVMTSGSYNEQFF.